A single sample gave rise to the 28 T cell receptor beta chains below, sequenced in a study of T cells in tuberculosis. The time point is: new active TB diagnosis, blood taken before or within 7 days of starting treatment. The table came from immunoSEQ multiplex PCR; TCRdb's copy has only in-frame clones and leaves some out. The table has about 34,000 clones, 80% to 95% seen once. The sample here was PBMCs, taken at tuberculosis diagnosis. These receptors were collected from an adult with tuberculosis.

The chain couples TRBV25-1 to TRBJ2-3, with D possibly matching TRBD2 (5 bases). The germline gives CDR1 MGHDK, CDR2 SYGVNS. The CDR3 covers 13 residues. V lost 4 bases, J lost 2 bases, and 7 bases lay in between. CDR3 sequence: CASSGGATDTQYF. As DNA, the CDR3 is TGTGCCAGCAGTGGGGGAGCCACAGATACGCAGTATTTT.

The chain uses TRBV7-2 and TRBJ1-2; TRBD1 aligns across 8 bases. Losses at the gene ends were 5 bases for V and 6 bases for J; bases not matched to a gene: 8. Germline V gene sequence: CDR1 SGHTA, CDR2 FQGNSA. The CDR3 totals 14 residues. The CDR3 loop reads CASSPLTGVDGYTF. The CDR3 nucleotides are TGTGCCAGCAGCCCACTGACAGGGGTCGATGGCTACACCTTC. The whole variable domain, filled in from reference TRBV7-2 and TRBJ1-2, reads GAGVSQSPSNKVTEKGKDVELRCDPISGHTALYWYRQSLGQGLEFLIYFQGNSAPDKSGLPSDRFSAERTGGSVSTLTIQRTQQEDSAVYLCASSPLTGVDGYTFGSGTRLTVV.

The rearrangement links TRBV6-1 to TRBJ1-5; weak D call: TRBD1 (5 bases). Between the trimmed V and J ends, which lost 1 base and 7 bases, there was a span of 11 bases. The CDR3 consists of 14 residues. Per the germline V gene, CDR1 is MNHNS and CDR2 is SASEGT. The CDR3 nucleotides read TGTGCCAGCAGTGAAGGGGGGGAACAGCAGCCCCAGCATTTT. Translated: CASSEGGEQQPQHF.

The V call is TRBV4-2, the J call TRBJ1-5; 8 nucleotides line up with TRBD1. The germline gives CDR1 LGHNA, CDR2 YNFKEQ. V shed 4 bases and J 5 bases; nucleotides not matched to a gene: 22. This CDR3 has 20 amino acids. The CDR3: CASSPSRVQGGVFGDQPQHF. In DNA form, the CDR3 reads TGTGCCAGCAGCCCATCAAGGGTACAGGGGGGAGTTTTTGGGGATCAGCCCCAGCATTTT.

The chain joins TRBV4-3 to TRBJ2-2, with D tentatively TRBD2 (7 bases). The CDR3 runs to 14 residues. Germline CDR1 and CDR2: LGHNA and YSLEER. Trimming left V 6 bases short and J 2 bases short, with 10 bases between. CDR3 nucleotide sequence: TGCGCCAGCAGGGGAGGGGGTAACACCGGGGAGCTGTTTTTT. Translated, it gives CASRGGGNTGELFF.

The gene calls are TRBV7-8 and TRBJ1-2, with D tentatively TRBD1 (6 bases). Per germline, CDR1 SGHVS and CDR2 FQNEAQ. This CDR3 is 13 amino acids long. V dropped 5 bases and J dropped 2 bases, with 9 bases sitting between them. In nucleotides, the CDR3 is TGTGCCAGCAGCACAGGGATAAACTATGGCTACACCTTC. Translated, it gives CASSTGINYGYTF.

The V gene is TRBV5-1, the J gene TRBJ1-6; 9 bases agree with TRBD1. This CDR3 region has 16 residues. V lost 4 bases and J lost 9; bases outside the gene matches: 11. Germline assignment: CDR1 SGHRS and CDR2 YFSETQ. CDR3 sequence: CASSLPTGTGSSPLHF. CDR3 bases: TGCGCCAGCAGCCTACCCACCGGGACAGGGAGTTCACCCCTCCACTTT.

This clone was observed a single time. The chain links TRBV6-5 to TRBJ2-1; 8 bases match TRBD2. Germline lookup yields CDR1 MNHEY and CDR2 SVGAGI. J gave up 8 bases and V 6 bases, and 3 bases lay outside the gene matches. CDR3 size: 12 residues. CDR3 region: CASSGGADEQFF. The DNA of the CDR3 is TGTGCCAGCAGCGGGGGGGCCGATGAGCAGTTCTTC.

This chain joins TRBV15 and TRBJ2-7; D might be TRBD1 (5 bases). Trimming took off 3 bases at V and 6 bases at J, with 12 bases between the two ends. CDR1 is LNHNV and CDR2 is YYDKDF in the germline V gene (reference sequence). There are 13 residues in the CDR3. CDR3 DNA: TGTGCCACCAGCAGGATCGACAGCTCCGAGCAGTACGTC. Its translation: CATSRIDSSEQYV.

The genes are TRBV29-1 and TRBJ2-3, with TRBD2 identical over 8 bases. V shed 4 bases, J shed 5 bases, and the junction held 5 bases outside the gene matches. CDR3 size: 13 residues. Germline-derived CDR1 and CDR2 are SQVTM and ANQGSEA. CDR3: CSVAGGAVDTQYF. CDR3 bases: TGCAGCGTTGCCGGGGGGGCCGTAGATACGCAGTATTTT.

The rearrangement links TRBV6-6 to TRBJ1-2, with TRBD1 matching over 7 bases. The CDR3 sequence is 15 residues long. The J segment lost 4 bases and the V segment lost 5 bases, leaving 10 bases of the junction unmatched. Germline assignment: CDR1 MNHNY and CDR2 SVGAGI (reference sequence). The CDR3 here is CASSPPGQSSYGYTF. The CDR3 DNA reads TGTGCCAGCAGTCCTCCGGGACAGTCGAGCTATGGCTACACCTTC.

This chain uses TRBV11-2 with TRBJ2-7; 11 bases fit TRBD1. The CDR3 has 13 amino acids. The V and J ends lost 3 bases and 6 bases, in that order; junction bases with no gene match: 1. The germline gives CDR1 SGHAT, CDR2 FQNNGV. CDR3 loop: CASSLDRGREQYF. CDR3 nucleotide sequence: TGTGCCAGCAGCTTGGACAGGGGGCGCGAGCAGTACTTC.

The chain recombines TRBV6-5 with TRBJ1-1; 7 bases fit TRBD1. This CDR3 is built from 14 residues. Germline values: CDR1 MNHEY, CDR2 SVGAGI. Trimming cost V 0 bases and J 6 bases; bases outside gene matches: 4. In nucleotides, the CDR3 is TGTGCCAGCAGTTACTCGAAAGGGGGCGCTGAAGCTTTCTTT. This codes for CASSYSKGGAEAFF.

The chain employs TRBV7-2 and TRBJ1-2; D is uncertain. V dropped 5 bases and J dropped 5 bases, with 12 bases sitting between them. CDR1 is SGHTA and CDR2 is FQGNSA in the germline V gene. This CDR3 is 13 amino acids long. CDR3 in amino acids: CASSPGGFYGYTF. The CDR3 nucleotides are TGTGCCAGCAGCCCGGGTGGCTTTTATGGCTACACCTTC.

J is TRBJ2-5 and V is TRBV9; 12 positions match TRBD2. Trimming at V came to 0 bases and at J to 4 bases, leaving 4 bases not matched to a gene. The germline CDR1 and CDR2 sequences are SGDLS and YYNGEE. This CDR3 is built from 16 residues. CDR3 bases: TGTGCCAGCAGCGTAGGACTAGCGGGGGCGGGAGAGACCCAGTACTTC. It encodes CASSVGLAGAGETQYF. Full variable domain (outside the CDR3, taken from reference TRBV9 and TRBJ2-5): DSGVTQTPKHLITATGQRVTLRCSPRSGDLSVYWYQQSLDQGLQFLIQYYNGEERAKGNILERFSAQQFPDLHSELNLSSLELGDSALYFCASSVGLAGAGETQYFGPGTRLLVL.

This sequence joins TRBV11-2 and TRBJ2-1, with D unresolved. The V end was cut by 5 bases, the J end by 2 bases, with 7 bases between. From germline, CDR1 is SGHAT and CDR2 FQNNGV. The CDR3 length is 13 residues. CDR3 in DNA: TGTGCCAGCAGCCAGATACCCTACAATGAGCAGTTCTTC. It specifies CASSQIPYNEQFF.

The chain is built from TRBV6-5 and TRBJ1-5; 7 nucleotides align to TRBD1. This CDR3 spans 15 amino acids. The germline CDR1 and CDR2 sequences are MNHEY and SVGAGI. Unmatched junction bases numbered 10, after V lost 5 bases and J lost 6 bases. This chain's CDR3 is CASSPFRDSSQPQHF. DNA of the CDR3: TGTGCCAGCAGTCCCTTCAGGGACAGTAGTCAGCCCCAGCATTTT.

The chain carries TRBV5-1 and TRBJ2-2; 7 nucleotides agree with TRBD1. Germline V lookup: CDR1 SGHRS, CDR2 YFSETQ. The CDR3 extends over 15 amino acids. The trim removed 2 bases at V and 1 base at J, leaving 2 bases unmatched. In nucleotides, the CDR3 is TGCGCCAGCAGCTTAGGGACAGTGAACACCGGGGAGCTGTTTTTT. It specifies CASSLGTVNTGELFF.

The chain joins TRBV2 to TRBJ2-1; 11 bases are a match to TRBD1. This CDR3 has 16 amino acids. The germline V gene has CDR1 SNHLY and CDR2 FYNNEI. The V and J ends lost 6 bases and 4 bases, in that order; junction bases with no gene match: 8. The CDR3 region has the DNA TGTGCCAGCAGCGAACCCAGGGACAGGGGGTACAATGAGCAGTTCTTC. Amino acid sequence: CASSEPRDRGYNEQFF.

This sequence joins TRBV12-5 and TRBJ1-3, with D unresolved. The CDR3 totals 15 residues. V gave up 1 base and J gave up 1 base, with 8 bases separating them. CDR1 and CDR2 (germline): LGHNT, FRNRAP. Written as DNA, the CDR3 is TGTGCTAGTGGTTTGGGCCGGGTGTCTGGAAACACCATATATTTT. As protein: CASGLGRVSGNTIYF.

In this sample, this clone turned up once. The chain uses TRBV27 and TRBJ1-1; weak D call: TRBD1 (6 bases). The CDR3 has 15 residues. CDR1 and CDR2 from the germline V gene are MNHEY and SMNVEV (reference sequence). The V gene lost 5 bases and the J gene lost 3 bases, with 16 bases spanning the gap. CDR3 amino acids: CASSTSPGHHTEAFF. The CDR3 nucleotides are TGTGCCAGCAGTACCAGCCCGGGACACCACACTGAAGCTTTCTTT.

The chain is built from TRBV29-1 and TRBJ2-7; 7 bases agree with TRBD1. The V gene's germline CDR1 is SQVTM and CDR2 ANQGSEA. CDR3 length: 13 amino acids. After removal of 4 bases from V and 7 bases from J, the junction contained 10 bases not matched to a gene. This chain's CDR3 is CSVGNRGGKEQYF. The DNA for the CDR3 is TGCAGCGTTGGAAACAGGGGTGGAAAGGAGCAGTACTTC.

This clone appeared a single time. The chain joins TRBV28 to TRBJ1-5; D may be TRBD1 (6 bases). Germline values: CDR1 MDHEN, CDR2 SYDVKM. The CDR3 spans 16 residues. Trimming took off 7 bases at V and 1 base at J, with 17 bases between the two ends. The CDR3 DNA sequence: TGTGCCAGCACGGTGGGAGGGGACATAAGCAATCAGCCCCAGCATTTT. It specifies CASTVGGDISNQPQHF.

The V call is TRBV27, the J call TRBJ1-6, with a weak D call TRBD1 (6 bases). The CDR3 has 16 residues. Germline V gene lookup returns CDR1 MNHEY and CDR2 SMNVEV (reference sequence). V lost 5 bases, J lost 7 bases, and 18 bases lay in between. The CDR3 spells CASSPYPGVLNSPLHF. CDR3 nucleotide sequence: TGTGCCAGCAGTCCTTATCCAGGGGTTTTAAATTCACCCCTCCACTTT.

The V call is TRBV10-1, the J call TRBJ2-7, with TRBD1 matching over 9 bases. The CDR3 covers 14 residues. The V and J ends lost 4 bases and 2 bases, in that order; junction bases with no gene match: 3. Germline CDR1 reads WNHNN; CDR2 reads SYGVQD (reference sequence). The CDR3 loop is CASSAGQGPYEQYF. The CDR3 nucleotides read TGCGCCAGCAGTGCGGGACAGGGACCCTACGAGCAGTACTTC.

This clone was seen more than once but under ten times. The V gene is TRBV6-1, the J gene TRBJ1-6, with D hard to call. V was shortened by 8 bases and J by 12 bases, with 17 bases between the two germline ends. The CDR3 length is 13 residues. Germline V gene sequence: CDR1 MNHNS, CDR2 SASEGT. CDR3 sequence reads: CASPERGGVPLHF. The CDR3 DNA follows: TGTGCCAGCCCCGAGCGAGGCGGGGTACCCCTCCACTTT.

This clone was seen once. The chain recombines TRBV28 with TRBJ1-3; unclear D gene. Germline assignment: CDR1 MDHEN and CDR2 SYDVKM. The length of the CDR3 is 13 residues. The V gene lost 6 bases and the J gene lost 0 bases, with 6 bases spanning the gap. CDR3 loop: CASRIDSGNTIYF. The CDR3 DNA reads TGTGCCAGCAGAATAGACTCTGGAAACACCATATATTTT.

The rearrangement uses TRBV6-6 and TRBJ1-3; TRBD1 matches at 7 bases. The CDR3 sequence is 14 residues long. The J segment lost 4 bases and the V segment lost 6 bases, leaving 6 bases of the junction unmatched. Germline V gene sequence: CDR1 MNHNY, CDR2 SVGAGI (reference sequence). The CDR3 DNA reads TGTGCCAGCAGGAACGGGACAGCAGGAAACACCATATATTTT. It encodes CASRNGTAGNTIYF.